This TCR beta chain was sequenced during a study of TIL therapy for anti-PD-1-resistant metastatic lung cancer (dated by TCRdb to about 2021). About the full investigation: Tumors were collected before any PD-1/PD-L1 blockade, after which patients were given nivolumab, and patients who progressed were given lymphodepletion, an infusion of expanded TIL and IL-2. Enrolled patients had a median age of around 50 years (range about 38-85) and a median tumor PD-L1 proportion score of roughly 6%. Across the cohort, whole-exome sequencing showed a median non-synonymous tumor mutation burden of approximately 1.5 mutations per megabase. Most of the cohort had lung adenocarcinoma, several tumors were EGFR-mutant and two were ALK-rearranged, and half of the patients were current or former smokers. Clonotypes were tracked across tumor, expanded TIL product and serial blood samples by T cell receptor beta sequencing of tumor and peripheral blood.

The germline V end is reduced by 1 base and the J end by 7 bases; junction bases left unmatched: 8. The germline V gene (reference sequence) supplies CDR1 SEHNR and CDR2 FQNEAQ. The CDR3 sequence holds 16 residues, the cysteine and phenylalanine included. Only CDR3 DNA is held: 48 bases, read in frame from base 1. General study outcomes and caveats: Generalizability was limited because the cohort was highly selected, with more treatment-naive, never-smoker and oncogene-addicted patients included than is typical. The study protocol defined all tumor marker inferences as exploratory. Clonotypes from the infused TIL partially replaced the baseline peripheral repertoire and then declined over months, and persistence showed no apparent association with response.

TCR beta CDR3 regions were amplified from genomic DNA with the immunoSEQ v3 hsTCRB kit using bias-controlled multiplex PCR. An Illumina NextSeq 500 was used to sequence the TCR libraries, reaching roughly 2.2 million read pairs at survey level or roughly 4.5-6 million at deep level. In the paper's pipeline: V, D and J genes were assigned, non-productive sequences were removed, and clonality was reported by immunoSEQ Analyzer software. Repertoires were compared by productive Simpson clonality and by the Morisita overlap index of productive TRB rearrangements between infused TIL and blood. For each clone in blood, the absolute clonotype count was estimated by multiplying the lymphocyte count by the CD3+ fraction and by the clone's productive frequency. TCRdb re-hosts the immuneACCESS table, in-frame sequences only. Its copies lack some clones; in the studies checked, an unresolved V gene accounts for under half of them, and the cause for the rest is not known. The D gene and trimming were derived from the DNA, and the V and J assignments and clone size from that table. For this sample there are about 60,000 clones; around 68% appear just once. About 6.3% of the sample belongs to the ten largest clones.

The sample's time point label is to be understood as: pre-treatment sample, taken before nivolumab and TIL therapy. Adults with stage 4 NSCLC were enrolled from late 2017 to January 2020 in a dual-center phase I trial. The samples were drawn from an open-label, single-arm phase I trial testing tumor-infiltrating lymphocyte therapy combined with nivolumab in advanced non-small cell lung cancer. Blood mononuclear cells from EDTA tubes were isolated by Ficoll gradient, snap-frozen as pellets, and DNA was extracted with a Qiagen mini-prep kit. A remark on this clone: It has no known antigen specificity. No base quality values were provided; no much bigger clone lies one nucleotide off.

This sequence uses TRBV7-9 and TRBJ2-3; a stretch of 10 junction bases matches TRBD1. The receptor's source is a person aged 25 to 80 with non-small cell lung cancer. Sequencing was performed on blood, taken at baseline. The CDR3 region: CASSLGGGQGRNTQYF. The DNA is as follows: TGTGCCAGCAGCTTAGGAGGGGGACAGGGGAGGAATACGCAGTATTTT.